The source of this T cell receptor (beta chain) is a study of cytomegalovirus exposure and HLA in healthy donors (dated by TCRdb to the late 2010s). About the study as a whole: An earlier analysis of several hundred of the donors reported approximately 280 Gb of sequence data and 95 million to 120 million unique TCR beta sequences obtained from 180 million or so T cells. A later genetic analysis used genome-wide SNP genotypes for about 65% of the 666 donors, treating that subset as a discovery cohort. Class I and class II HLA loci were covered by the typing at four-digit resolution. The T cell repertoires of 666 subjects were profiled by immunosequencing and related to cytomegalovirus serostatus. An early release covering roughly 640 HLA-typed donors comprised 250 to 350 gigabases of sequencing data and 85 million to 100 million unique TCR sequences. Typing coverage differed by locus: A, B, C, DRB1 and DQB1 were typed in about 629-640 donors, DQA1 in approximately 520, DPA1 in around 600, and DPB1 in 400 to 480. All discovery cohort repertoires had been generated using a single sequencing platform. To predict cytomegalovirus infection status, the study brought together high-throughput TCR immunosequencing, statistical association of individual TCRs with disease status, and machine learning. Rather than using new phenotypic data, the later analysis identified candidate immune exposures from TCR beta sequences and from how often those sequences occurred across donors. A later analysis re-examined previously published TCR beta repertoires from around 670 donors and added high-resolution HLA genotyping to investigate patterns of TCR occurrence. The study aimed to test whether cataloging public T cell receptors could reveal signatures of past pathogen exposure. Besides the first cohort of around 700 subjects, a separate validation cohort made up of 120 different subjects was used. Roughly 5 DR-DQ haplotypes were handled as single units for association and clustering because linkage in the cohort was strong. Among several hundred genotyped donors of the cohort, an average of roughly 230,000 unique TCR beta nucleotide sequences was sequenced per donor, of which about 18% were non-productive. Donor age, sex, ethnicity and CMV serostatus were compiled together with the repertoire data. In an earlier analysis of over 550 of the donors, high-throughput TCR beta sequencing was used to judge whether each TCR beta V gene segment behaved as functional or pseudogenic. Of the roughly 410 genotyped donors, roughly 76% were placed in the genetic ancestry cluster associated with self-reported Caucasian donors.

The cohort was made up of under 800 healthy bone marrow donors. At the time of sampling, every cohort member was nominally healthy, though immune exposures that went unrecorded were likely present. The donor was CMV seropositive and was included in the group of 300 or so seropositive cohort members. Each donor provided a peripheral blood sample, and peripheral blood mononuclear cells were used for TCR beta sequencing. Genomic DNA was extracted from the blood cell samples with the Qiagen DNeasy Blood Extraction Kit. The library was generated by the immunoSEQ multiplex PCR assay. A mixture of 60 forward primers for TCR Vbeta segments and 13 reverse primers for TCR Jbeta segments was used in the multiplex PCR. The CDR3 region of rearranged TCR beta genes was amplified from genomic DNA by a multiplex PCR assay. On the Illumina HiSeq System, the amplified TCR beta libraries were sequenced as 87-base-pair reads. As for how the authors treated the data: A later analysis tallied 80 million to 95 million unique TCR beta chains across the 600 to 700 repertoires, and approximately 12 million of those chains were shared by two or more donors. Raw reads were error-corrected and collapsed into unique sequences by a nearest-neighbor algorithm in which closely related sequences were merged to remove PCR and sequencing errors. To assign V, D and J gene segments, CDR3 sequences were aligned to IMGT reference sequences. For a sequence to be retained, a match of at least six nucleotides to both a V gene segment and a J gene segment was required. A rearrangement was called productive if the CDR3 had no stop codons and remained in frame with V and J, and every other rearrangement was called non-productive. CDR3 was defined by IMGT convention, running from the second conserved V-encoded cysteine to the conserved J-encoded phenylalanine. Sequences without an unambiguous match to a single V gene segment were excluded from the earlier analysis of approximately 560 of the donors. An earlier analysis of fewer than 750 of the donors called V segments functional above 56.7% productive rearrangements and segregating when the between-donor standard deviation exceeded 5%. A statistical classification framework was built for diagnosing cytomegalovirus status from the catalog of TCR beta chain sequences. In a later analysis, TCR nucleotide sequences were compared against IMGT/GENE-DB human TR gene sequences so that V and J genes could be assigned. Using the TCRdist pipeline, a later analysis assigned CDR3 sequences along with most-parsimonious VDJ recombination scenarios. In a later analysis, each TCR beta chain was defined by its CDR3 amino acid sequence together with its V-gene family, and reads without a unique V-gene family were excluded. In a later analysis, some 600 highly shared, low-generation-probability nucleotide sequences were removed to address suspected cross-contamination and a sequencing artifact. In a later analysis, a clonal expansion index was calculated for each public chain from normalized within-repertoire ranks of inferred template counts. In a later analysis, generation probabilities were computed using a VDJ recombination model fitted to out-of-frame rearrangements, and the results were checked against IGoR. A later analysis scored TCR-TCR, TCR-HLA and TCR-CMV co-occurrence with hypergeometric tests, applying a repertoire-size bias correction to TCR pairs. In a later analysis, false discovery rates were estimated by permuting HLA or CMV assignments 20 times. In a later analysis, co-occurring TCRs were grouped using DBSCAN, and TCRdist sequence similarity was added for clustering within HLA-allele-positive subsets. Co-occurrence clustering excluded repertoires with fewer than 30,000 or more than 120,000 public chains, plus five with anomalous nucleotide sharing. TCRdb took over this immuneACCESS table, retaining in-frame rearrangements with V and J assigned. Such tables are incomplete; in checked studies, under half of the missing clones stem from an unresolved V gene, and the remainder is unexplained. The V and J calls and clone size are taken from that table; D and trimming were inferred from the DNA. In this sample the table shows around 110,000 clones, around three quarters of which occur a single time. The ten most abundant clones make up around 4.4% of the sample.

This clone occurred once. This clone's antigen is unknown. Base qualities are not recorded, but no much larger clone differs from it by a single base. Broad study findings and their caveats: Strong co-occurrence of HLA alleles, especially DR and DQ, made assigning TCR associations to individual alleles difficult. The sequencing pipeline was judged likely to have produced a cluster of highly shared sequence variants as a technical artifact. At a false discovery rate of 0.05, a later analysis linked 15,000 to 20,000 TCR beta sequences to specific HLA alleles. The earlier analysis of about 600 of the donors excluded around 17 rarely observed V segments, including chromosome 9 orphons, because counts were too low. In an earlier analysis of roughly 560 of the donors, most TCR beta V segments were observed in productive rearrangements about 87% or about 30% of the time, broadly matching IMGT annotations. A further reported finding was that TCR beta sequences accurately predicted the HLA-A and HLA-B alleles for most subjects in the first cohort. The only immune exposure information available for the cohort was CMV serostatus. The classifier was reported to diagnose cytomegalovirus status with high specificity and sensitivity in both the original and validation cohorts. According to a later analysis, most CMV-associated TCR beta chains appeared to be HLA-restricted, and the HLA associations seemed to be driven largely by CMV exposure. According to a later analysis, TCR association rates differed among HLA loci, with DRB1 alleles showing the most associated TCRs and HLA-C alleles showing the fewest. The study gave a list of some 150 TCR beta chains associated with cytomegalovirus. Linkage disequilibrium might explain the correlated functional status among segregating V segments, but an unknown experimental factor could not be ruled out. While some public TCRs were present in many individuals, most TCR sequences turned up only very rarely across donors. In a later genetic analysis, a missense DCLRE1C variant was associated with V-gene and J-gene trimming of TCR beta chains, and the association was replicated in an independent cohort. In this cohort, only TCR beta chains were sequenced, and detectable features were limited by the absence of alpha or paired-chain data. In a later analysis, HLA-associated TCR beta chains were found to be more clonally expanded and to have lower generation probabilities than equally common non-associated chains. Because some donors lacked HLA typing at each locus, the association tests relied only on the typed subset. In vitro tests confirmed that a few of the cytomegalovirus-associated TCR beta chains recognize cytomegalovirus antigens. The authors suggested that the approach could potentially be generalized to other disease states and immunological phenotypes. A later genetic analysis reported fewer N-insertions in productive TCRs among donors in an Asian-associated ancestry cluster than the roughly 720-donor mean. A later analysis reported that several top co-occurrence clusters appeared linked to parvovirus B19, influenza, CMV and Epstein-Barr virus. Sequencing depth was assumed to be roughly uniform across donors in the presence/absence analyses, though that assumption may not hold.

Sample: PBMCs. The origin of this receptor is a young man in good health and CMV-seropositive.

The CDR3 loop reads CATSRAGTGAGYTF. The nucleotides are TGTGCCACCAGCAGAGCCGGGACAGGGGCTGGCTACACCTTC. The chain was built from TRBV15 and TRBJ1-2, with TRBD1 identical over 10 junction bases. The CDR3, from cysteine to phenylalanine, totals 14 residues. Just CDR3 DNA is preserved here, 42 bases in frame from base 1. In the germline V gene (reference sequence), CDR1 corresponds to LNHNV and CDR2 to YYDKDF. From V the trimming removes 1 base and from J it removes 7 bases, while the gene matches leave 3 bases of the junction unaccounted for.